This record covers a single TCR beta chain. The table came from immunoSEQ multiplex PCR; TCRdb's copy has only in-frame clones and leaves some out. The profile covers roughly 230,000 clones, with approximately 84% appearing a single time and approximately 0.89% taken by the ten largest. This entry comes from a study of blood T cell repertoires in COVID-19. About the study: T cells, B-cell-depleted T cells, or PBMCs supplied cDNA or gDNA.

CDR1 LNHDA and CDR2 SQIVND come from the germline V gene (reference sequence). The germline V and J ends were trimmed by 1 base and 5 bases, with 9 bases remaining between them. This CDR3 region has 13 residues. The chain couples TRBV19 to TRBJ2-7, with a weak D call TRBD1 (5 bases). Material for sequencing was peripheral blood. This TCR derives from a man aged 35-49 years with acute or convalescent COVID-19. The CDR3 here is CASSIVQGNEQYF. The CDR3 DNA is TGTGCCAGTAGTATAGTGCAGGGCAACGAGCAGTACTTC. The variable domain in full, with the rest retrieved from reference TRBV19 and TRBJ2-7, is DGGITQSPKYLFRKEGQNVTLSCEQNLNHDAMYWYRQDPGQGLRLIYYSQIVNDFQKGDIAEGYSVSREKKESFPLTVTSAQKNPTAFYLCASSIVQGNEQYFGPGTRLTVT.